Listed below are T cell receptor beta chains from one sample, sequenced in a study of response to subunit inactivated influenza vaccine. One entry per CDR3 protein results from TCRdb running MiXCR on the RT-PCR reads. The table includes over 750,000 distinct CDR3 sequences, around 20% detected once. Sequenced material: PBMCs from blood, taken 5 days after vaccination. The receptor set was obtained from a man in his forties or fifties who received an inactivated influenza vaccine. CDR3s include the opening cysteine and the closing phenylalanine or tryptophan. The D gene is left open where the match is weak. Clone size appears in some rows only: once, few, many, or a class for an expanded clone.

DNA | CDR3 | V | D | size | J
TGTGCCAGCAGCTTAGATCGGGGAAGGAACACTGAAGCTTTCTTT | CASSLDRGRNTEAFF | TRBV7-2 | . | few | TRBJ1-1
TGCAGCGTTGATGATGGCAGGGGAGGAGAGACCCAGTACTTC | CSVDDGRGGETQYF | TRBV29-1 | . | . | TRBJ2-5
TGTGCCGTGACGGGCAGAGGGAACACCGGGGAGCTGTTTTTT | CAVTGRGNTGELFF | TRBV12-3/TRBV12-4 | . | few | TRBJ2-2
TGTGCCAGCAGTTTACAGGGGCACGGAAATAATTCACCCCTCCACTTT | CASSLQGHGNNSPLHF | TRBV12-3/TRBV12-4 | . | few | TRBJ1-6
TGTGCCATCGGGACACAGGCCAACGTCCTGACTTTC | CAIGTQANVLTF | TRBV10-3 | . | . | TRBJ2-6
TGTGCCATCAGCGGGACGGCGTCTGGGGCCAACGTCCTGACTTTC | CAISGTASGANVLTF | TRBV10-3 | . | . | TRBJ2-6
TGCGCCAGCAGCATTTCGACAGGGGGCACCTACGAGCAGTACTTC | CASSISTGGTYEQYF | TRBV5-1 | TRBD1 | . | TRBJ2-7
TGTGCCATCAGGGGGGACAGGGGGGCCTACGAGCAGTACTTC | CAIRGDRGAYEQYF | TRBV10-3 | TRBD1 | . | TRBJ2-7
TGTGCCAGCAGCTTAGTAAGGGTGGGGGACAGGTCCACCGGGGAGCTGTTTTTT | CASSLVRVGDRSTGELFF | TRBV11-2 | TRBD1 | . | TRBJ2-2
TGTGCCAGCAGCTTAGTTGTCCTGGGACAGGGGACTGGCTACACCTTC | CASSLVVLGQGTGYTF | TRBV7-2 | TRBD1 | few | TRBJ1-2
TGCGCCAGCAGCTTTAGGGGACAGGGACAAGAGACCCAGTACTTC | CASSFRGQGQETQYF | TRBV5-1 | TRBD1 | . | TRBJ2-5
TGTGCAAGTCGCTTAGTATCCCCTAGCGGGGAAGACACCGGGGAGCTGTTTTTT | CASRLVSPSGEDTGELFF | TRBV12-2 | . | . | TRBJ2-2
TGTGCCAGCAGTTTTCAGTCTAACCCAAGGGAGACCCAGTACTTC | CASSFQSNPRETQYF | TRBV12-3/TRBV12-4 | . | few | TRBJ2-5
TGTGCCAGCAGCTCCCGACTCCGGTGCAGGGCAACCTACGAGCAGTACTTC | CASSSRLRCRATYEQYF | TRBV13 | . | once | TRBJ2-7
TGTGCCAGCAGTTACACCGGCCAGGAAGCTTTCTTT | CASSYTGQEAFF | TRBV6-5 | . | many | TRBJ1-1
TGTGCCAGCAGGCCTAGCGGGACGAGGAATGAGCAGTTCTTC | CASRPSGTRNEQFF | TRBV12-3/TRBV12-4 | TRBD2 | few | TRBJ2-1
TGTGCCAGCAGTGACGGGGGATTACTCACCGGGGAGCTGTTTTTT | CASSDGGLLTGELFF | TRBV2 | . | . | TRBJ2-2
TGTGCCAGTAGTATAGGGACCACTACCCAACCAGATACGCAGTATTTT | CASSIGTTTQPDTQYF | TRBV19 | . | few | TRBJ2-3
TGTGCCACCCCGCCCCAGGGACGGCTTATGGATGAGCAGTTCTTC | CATPPQGRLMDEQFF | TRBV7-9 | . | . | TRBJ2-1
TGTGCCAGCAGCCGGAACGGGGAGAGCTCCTACGAGCAGTACTTC | CASSRNGESSYEQYF | TRBV27 | . | . | TRBJ2-7
TGTGCCAGCAGTATTAGGACAGGGGCTTACAATGAGCAGTTCTTC | CASSIRTGAYNEQFF | TRBV27 | TRBD1 | few | TRBJ2-1
TGCGCCAGCAGTGAGATTGTACAGGGTACCGGGGAGCTGTTTTTT | CASSEIVQGTGELFF | TRBV10-2 | . | . | TRBJ2-2
TGTGCCAGCGTGCTCGAATGGACCCAGTACTTC | CASVLEWTQYF | TRBV7-9 | . | . | TRBJ2-5
TGTGCCAGCAGCTTTATGGGACTAGCGACAGATACGCAGTATTTT | CASSFMGLATDTQYF | TRBV5-8 | TRBD2 | . | TRBJ2-3
TGTGCCAGCAGTTTCACTAGCGGGCAGTTCTTC | CASSFTSGQFF | TRBV12-3/TRBV12-4 | TRBD2 | few | TRBJ2-1
TGTGCCAGCAGTCCCGGATTTTTAGAGACCCAGTACTTC | CASSPGFLETQYF | TRBV28 | . | few | TRBJ2-5
TGCAGTGCATATGCCCCCGCGCCTAAGCAGTATTTT | CSAYAPAPKQYF | TRBV20-1 | . | . | TRBJ2-3
TGTGCCAGCTCACCGGTATCAGTCCCGGACAACTATGGCTACACCTTC | CASSPVSVPDNYGYTF | TRBV18 | . | . | TRBJ1-2
TGTGCCAGCAGCCAAGGGACACTGCAAGAGACCCAGTACTTC | CASSQGTLQETQYF | TRBV3-1 | . | few | TRBJ2-5
TGCGCCAGCAGCCAAGATTCGGCCTACAATGAGCAGTTCTTC | CASSQDSAYNEQFF | TRBV4-3 | . | . | TRBJ2-1
TGTGCCAGCAGCCAAGTCAGAGGACAGGGGGGCCAAGAGACCCAGTACTTC | CASSQVRGQGGQETQYF | TRBV3-1 | TRBD1 | many | TRBJ2-5
TGCGCCAGCAGCTTGGTACCGACATTCACAGATACGCAGTATTTT | CASSLVPTFTDTQYF | TRBV5-1 | . | . | TRBJ2-3
TGTGCCAGCAGCTTAGTTAGCGCGGAGACCCAGTACTTC | CASSLVSAETQYF | TRBV7-9 | . | . | TRBJ2-5
TGTGCCAGCAGCCACATAGGCATCAGGGAGACCCAGTACTTC | CASSHIGIRETQYF | TRBV14 | . | . | TRBJ2-5
TGTGCCAGCAGTTCTCTAGCGGGAGTAACCGGTAGGAATGAGCAGTTCTTC | CASSSLAGVTGRNEQFF | TRBV12-3/TRBV12-4 | TRBD2 | few | TRBJ2-1
TGTGCCAGCAGTTCCCGCACAGAAAGGTACAATGAGCAGTTCTTC | CASSSRTERYNEQFF | TRBV6-2/TRBV6-3 | . | few | TRBJ2-1
TGCGCCAGCGCAGCGGGGGGGCAGGCAGATACGCAGTATTTT | CASAAGGQADTQYF | TRBV10-2 | TRBD2 | few | TRBJ2-3
TGTGCCAGCAGTCCAATCGGGGCAGGACAGCCCCAGCATTTT | CASSPIGAGQPQHF | TRBV12-3/TRBV12-4 | . | few | TRBJ1-5
TGTGCCAGCAGTTACTCCTATTATCAGCCCCAGCATTTT | CASSYSYYQPQHF | TRBV6-5 | . | few | TRBJ1-5
TGTGCCAGCCGGGGGGGCGGGTCCTACAATGAGCAGTTCTTC | CASRGGGSYNEQFF | TRBV12-3/TRBV12-4 | TRBD2 | few | TRBJ2-1
TGTGCCACCAGCAGGGCCCCCGGGGAGCTGTTTTTT | CATSRAPGELFF | TRBV24-1 | . | . | TRBJ2-2
TGTGCCAGCAGTAGGGACAGTAAAAGCTACACCTTC | CASSRDSKSYTF | TRBV2 | TRBD1 | . | TRBJ1-2
TGCAGCGTTGCGGCCAGGGGGTCATACGAGCAGTACTTC | CSVAARGSYEQYF | TRBV29-1 | TRBD1 | . | TRBJ2-7
TGTGCCAGTAAGAGGGAGGGGGCTCGGACTGAAGCTTTCTTT | CASKREGARTEAFF | TRBV5-8 | TRBD1 | few | TRBJ1-1
TGTGCCAGCACCCGGGACAGAGCCAGTGAGCAGTTCTTC | CASTRDRASEQFF | TRBV27 | TRBD1 | few | TRBJ2-1
TGTACCAGCAGCTTGCGGGACACCAAGGGTAATTCACCCCTCCACTTT | CTSSLRDTKGNSPLHF | TRBV7-2 | . | . | TRBJ1-6